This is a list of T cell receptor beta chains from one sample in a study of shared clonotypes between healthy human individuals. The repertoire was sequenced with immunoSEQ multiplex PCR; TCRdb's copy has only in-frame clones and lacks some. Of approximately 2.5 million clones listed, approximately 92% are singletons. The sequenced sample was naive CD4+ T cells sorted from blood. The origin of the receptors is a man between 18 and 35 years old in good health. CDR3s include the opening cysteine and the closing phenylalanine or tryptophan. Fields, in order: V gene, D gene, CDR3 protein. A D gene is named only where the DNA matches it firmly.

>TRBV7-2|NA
CASRGAFSGNTIYF
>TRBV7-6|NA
CASSLVGQPVSGANVLTF
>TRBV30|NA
CAWSRPPSPSGSQPQHF
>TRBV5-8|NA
CASSLDSLYYGYTF
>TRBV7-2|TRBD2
CASSSILAPIKNIQYF
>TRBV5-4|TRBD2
CASSFGSGEFNEQFF
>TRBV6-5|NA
CASRRGPTNEKLFF
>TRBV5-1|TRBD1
CASSAGQGGEKLFF
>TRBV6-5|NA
CASTPDQGRSGYTF
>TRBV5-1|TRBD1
CASSPGQGREKLFF
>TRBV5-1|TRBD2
CASSWGGSAYEQYF
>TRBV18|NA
CASSPNRDYGYTF
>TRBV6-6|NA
CASSYRTGELFF
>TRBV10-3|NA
CAISESEGYGYTF
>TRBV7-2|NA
CASSKTRNTDTQYF
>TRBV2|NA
CASSLRTEAFF
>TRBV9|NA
CASSPADTQYF
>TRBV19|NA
CASSYGRRANYGYTF
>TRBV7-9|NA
CASSLWGNEKLFF
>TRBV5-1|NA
CASSLDPSNQPQHF
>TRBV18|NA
CASSGRGGNGYTF
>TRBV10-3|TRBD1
CAISGTDRGYNEQFF
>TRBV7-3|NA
CASSPNIIIGTEAFF
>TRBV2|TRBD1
CASSATLPGRGSGYTF
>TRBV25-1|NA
CASSEPGRYGYTF
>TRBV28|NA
CASSPRTVNTEAFF
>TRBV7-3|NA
CASSLGDGLEAFF
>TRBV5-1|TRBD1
CASSLEPGQGAAPLHF
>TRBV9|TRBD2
CASSVGGGAAETQYF
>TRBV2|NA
CASRTNDEKLFF
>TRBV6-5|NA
CASSRTGEAGGYTF
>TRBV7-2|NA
CASSLAPGALVDTQYF
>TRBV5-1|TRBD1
CASSSPTGVGANVLTF
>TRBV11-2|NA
CASSLDLWNSPLHF
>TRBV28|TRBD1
CASRPGTGGLGYTF
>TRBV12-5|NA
CASGLGRVRQETQYF
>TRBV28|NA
CASGGRNTEAFF
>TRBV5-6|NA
CASSLGRSNQPQHF
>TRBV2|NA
CASLGTMGLNDTQYF
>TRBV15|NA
CATSRDIDLATSGEQYF
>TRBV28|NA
CASSRGGGGNQPQHF
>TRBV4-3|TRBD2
CASSQISIRGRTGELFF